These T cell receptor beta chains were read from a single sample in a study of blood T cells in healthy people across ages. TCRdb re-called the 5' RACE reads with MiXCR, one entry per CDR3 protein. The sample has 950,000 to 1,200,000 distinct CDR3 sequences, roughly two fifths seen once; the top ten hold around 13%. The specimen was blood. These receptors all stem from a man between 18 and 29 years old in good health. Both conserved end residues are part of each CDR3. Fields, in order: D gene, J gene, clone size, V gene, CDR3 DNA, CDR3 protein. The D gene is left open where the match is weak. Clone size is stated in some rows and not others, as once, few, many or a class when expanded.

NA	TRBJ1-1	many	TRBV12-3/TRBV12-4	TGTGCCAGCAGTTCAAGGGGAGGAGCTTTCTTT	CASSSRGGAFF
NA	TRBJ1-1	few	TRBV12-3/TRBV12-4	TGTGCCAGCAGACTACCCCGGGAGGACACTGAAGCTTTCTTT	CASRLPREDTEAFF
TRBD2	TRBJ2-3	few	TRBV24-1	TGTGCCACCAGTGATGTGCCTAGCGGACTCTACACAGATACGCAGTATTTT	CATSDVPSGLYTDTQYF
NA	TRBJ1-1	few	TRBV7-2	TGTGCCAGCAGCCAAGGACGGCGAAACACTGAAGATTTCTTT	CASSQGRRNTEDFF
NA	TRBJ2-1	few	TRBV6-5	TGTGCCAGCAGTTACTCGATGACTAGTGATGAGCAGTTCTTC	CASSYSMTSDEQFF
NA	TRBJ2-1	many	TRBV20-1	TGTTCCAATGGACTCCTTACCTACAATGAGCAGTTCTTC	CSNGLLTYNEQFF
TRBD2	TRBJ2-1	many	TRBV12-3/TRBV12-4	TGTGCCAGCAGCGGCAGGACTAGCGGGGGGACCTACTCCTACAATGAGCAGTTCTTC	CASSGRTSGGTYSYNEQFF
NA	TRBJ1-6	few	TRBV7-2	TGTGCCAGCAGCTTAGTCCCCCATGAGCGGTATTTTTGTAATTCACCCCTCCACTTT	CASSLVPHERYFCNSPLHF
NA	TRBJ2-7	once	TRBV12-3/TRBV12-4	TGTGCCAGCAGTTTAGGGGACTTTTACAATGAGCAGTACTTC	CASSLGDFYNEQYF
NA	TRBJ2-5	few	TRBV5-5	TGTGCCAGCAGCTTGGTGACTAGGCAAGAGACCCAGTACTTC	CASSLVTRQETQYF
NA	TRBJ1-1	few	TRBV7-2	TGTGCCAGCAGCTCTTTAACAGGGAAGGCTTTCTTT	CASSSLTGKAFF
NA	TRBJ2-1	once	TRBV6-5	TGTGCCAGCAGTTACTCCCTAAATCAAGAGACCCAGTTCTTC	CASSYSLNQETQFF
NA	TRBJ2-7	few	TRBV12-3/TRBV12-4	TGTGCCAGCACCTCTAGGTCCTACGAGCAGTACTTC	CASTSRSYEQYF
TRBD1	TRBJ1-2	NA	TRBV30	TGTGCCTGGAGCGTAATTGGGACAGGGGGAGGCTACACCTTC	CAWSVIGTGGGYTF
NA	TRBJ1-1	NA	TRBV7-8	TGTGCCAGCAGATCAAGGGGGAACACTGAAGCTTTCTTT	CASRSRGNTEAFF
NA	TRBJ1-2	NA	TRBV20-1	TGCAGTGCTAGACGACCAACAGGGTTAGGCTACACCTTC	CSARRPTGLGYTF
NA	TRBJ2-7	few	TRBV20-1	TGCAGTGCTAGTCCGGGGTCCGACGAGCAGTACTTC	CSASPGSDEQYF
NA	TRBJ2-1	NA	TRBV3-1	TGTGCCAGCGGCCAAGTTTCAGGGACCCTTGAGCAGTTCTTC	CASGQVSGTLEQFF
NA	TRBJ1-2	few	TRBV20-1	TGCAGTGCTAGAACAAGTTACCTTGATGGCTACACCTTC	CSARTSYLDGYTF
NA	TRBJ2-1	few	TRBV10-3	TGTGCCATCAGTGAGCCTTATGGTATACGCCCCTACAATGAGCAGTTCTTC	CAISEPYGIRPYNEQFF
NA	TRBJ2-3	NA	TRBV6-2/TRBV6-3	TGTGCCAGCACTAAAGCAGGGGCGAACACAGATACGCAGTATTTT	CASTKAGANTDTQYF
NA	TRBJ1-2	once	TRBV18	TGTGCCAGCTCACCAACGATTCGGGGAGTCGACTATGGCTACACCTTC	CASSPTIRGVDYGYTF
NA	TRBJ2-5	NA	TRBV4-2	TGTGCCAGCAGCCCACCGGGAACCCAAGAGACCCAGTACTTC	CASSPPGTQETQYF
NA	TRBJ2-1	NA	TRBV30	TGTGCCTGCCGGAAATTCGATGAGCAGTTCTTC	CACRKFDEQFF
TRBD2	TRBJ2-1	NA	TRBV7-2	TGTGCCAGCAGCTCGTCCGGGGGGGGCTATTATGAGCAGTTCTTC	CASSSSGGGYYEQFF
NA	TRBJ2-6	NA	TRBV12-3/TRBV12-4	TGTGCCGGTTTAGCCTCTGGGGCCAACGTCCTGACTTTC	CAGLASGANVLTF
NA	TRBJ1-3	NA	TRBV30	TGTGCCTGGAGTGTAAATGGGGGAGCTGGAAACACCATATATTTT	CAWSVNGGAGNTIYF
NA	TRBJ1-2	NA	TRBV12-3/TRBV12-4	TGTGCCAGCAGTTTAACAGGGTTGCGTGGCTACACCTTC	CASSLTGLRGYTF
NA	TRBJ1-5	NA	TRBV6-2/TRBV6-3	TGTGCCAGCAGTTATGTCGGGTCGCCCAGTCAGCCCCAGCATTTT	CASSYVGSPSQPQHF
NA	TRBJ1-1	few	TRBV28	TGTGCCAGCAAGGCCGTCGGGGTTAAGAACACTGAAGCTTTCTTT	CASKAVGVKNTEAFF
NA	TRBJ2-1	few	TRBV3-1	TGTGCCAGCAGCCAAGCCCCCGGGCTCCGCTCCTACAATGAGCAGTTCTTC	CASSQAPGLRSYNEQFF
NA	TRBJ1-2	many	TRBV10-3	TGTGCCATCAGTGAGTTGCTGACAGAATCCAATAACTATGGCTACACCTTC	CAISELLTESNNYGYTF
NA	TRBJ2-3	few	TRBV20-1	TGCAGTGCTAGGGCGGGGATCACAGATACGCAGTATTTT	CSARAGITDTQYF
NA	TRBJ2-1	few	TRBV29-1	TGCAGCGTTGTCCGGGTCGGCGAAAAAGGGCAGTTCTTC	CSVVRVGEKGQFF
TRBD1	TRBJ2-7	NA	TRBV12-3/TRBV12-4	TGTGCCAGCAGCGACAGGGTCGGGACCTACGAGCAGTACTTC	CASSDRVGTYEQYF
NA	TRBJ1-2	NA	TRBV12-5	TGTGCTAGTGGTTTGGACCGGGATCTCACCTTC	CASGLDRDLTF
NA	TRBJ1-4	NA	TRBV14	TGTGCCAGCAGCTCCGGGAGGGCCGCCCGGCTTAATGAAAAACTGTTTTTT	CASSSGRAARLNEKLFF
TRBD1	TRBJ1-1	NA	TRBV27	TGTGCCAGCAGTTTATTATCGGACAGGAGGACTGAAGCTTTCTTT	CASSLLSDRRTEAFF
TRBD2	TRBJ2-3	NA	TRBV20-1	TGCAGTGCTAGAGACGAATTCCTAGCGGGGAAGAAAGATACGCAGTATTTT	CSARDEFLAGKKDTQYF
NA	TRBJ2-2	NA	TRBV5-1	TGCGCCAGCAGCTTGGACAGTCATAACACCGGGGAGCTGTTTTTT	CASSLDSHNTGELFF
TRBD1	TRBJ1-2	many	TRBV29-1	TGCAGCGCCGCCCCGCTCAGGGGGAAAGGTGGCTACACCTTC	CSAAPLRGKGGYTF